This T cell receptor (beta chain) derives from a study of identical twins. This clonotype was counted many times. The antigen remains unidentified. TCRdb re-derived calls from the 5' RACE reads in MiXCR, one entry per CDR3 protein. The sample has under 350,000 distinct CDR3 sequences; nearly 9.5% are singletons. The CDR3 has 16 residues. The J segment lost 2 bases and the V segment lost 1 base, leaving 4 bases of the junction unmatched. CDR1 and CDR2 (germline): LGHNA, YSLEER. Overall study findings and caveats: Cord blood's abundant beta clonotypes had fewer insertions, unlike memory repertoires.

This same sample was also taken into another study, of yellow fever vaccine responses in identical twins. From that paper: Each twin's T cell response to the vaccine was reported to look partly convergent and partly personalized.

The receptor was derived from a young woman in good health. Source material: CD8+ T cells sorted from blood. This chain joins TRBV4-3 and TRBJ2-1; 8 positions agree with TRBD2. The CDR3 loop reads CASSQASGSTYNEQFF. The CDR3 nucleotides read TGCGCCAGCAGCCAAGCGAGCGGGAGTACCTACAATGAGCAGTTCTTC.